The entry that follows covers one TCR beta chain sequence. The sample is drawn from a study of blood T cell repertoires in COVID-19. Study-wide context: COVID-19 samples collected from the United States, Italy and Spain covered acute and convalescent phases. Nucleic acid was either cDNA or gDNA, and it came from T cells, B-cell-depleted T cells, or PBMCs.

Methods used by the authors: Scientists estimated how many nucleated cells there were by amplifying reference gene primers. This table comes from immunoSEQ multiplex PCR, and its TCRdb copy is limited to in-frame clones, with some not included. V and J calls plus clone size are reproduced from that table; the DNA served to infer D and trimming. The table includes 250,000 to 350,000 clones, 85% detected once. This receptor was identified in a woman aged 45-59 years with active or convalescent COVID-19. Sequencing used peripheral blood.

The CDR3 is CASKGPGDQPQHF. The CDR3 nucleotides are TGTGCCAGTAAGGGGCCAGGGGATCAGCCCCAGCATTTT. The rearrangement links TRBV19 to TRBJ1-5; a possible D gene is TRBD1 (6 bases). V lost 7 bases and J lost 5, with 12 bases in between. There are 13 residues in the CDR3. CDR1 is LNHDA and CDR2 is SQIVND in the germline V gene (reference sequence).